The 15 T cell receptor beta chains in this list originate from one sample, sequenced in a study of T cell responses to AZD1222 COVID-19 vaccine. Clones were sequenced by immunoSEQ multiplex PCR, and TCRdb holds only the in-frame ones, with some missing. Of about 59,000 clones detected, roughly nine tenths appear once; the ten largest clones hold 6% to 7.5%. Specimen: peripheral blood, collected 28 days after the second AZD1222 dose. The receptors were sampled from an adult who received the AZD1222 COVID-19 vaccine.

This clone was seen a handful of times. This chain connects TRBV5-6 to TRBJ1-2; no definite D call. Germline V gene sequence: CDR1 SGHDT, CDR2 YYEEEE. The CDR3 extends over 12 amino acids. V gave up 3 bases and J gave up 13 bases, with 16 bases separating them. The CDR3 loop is CASSSPDTVSTF. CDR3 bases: TGTGCCAGCAGCTCGCCTGACACTGTAAGCACCTTC.

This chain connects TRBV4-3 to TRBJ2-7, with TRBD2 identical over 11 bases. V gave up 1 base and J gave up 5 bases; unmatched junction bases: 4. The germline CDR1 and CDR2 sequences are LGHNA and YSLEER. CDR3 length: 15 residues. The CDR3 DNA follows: TGCGCCAGCAGCCAAGTAGCGGGAGGGCTTAACGAGCAGTACTTC. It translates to CASSQVAGGLNEQYF.

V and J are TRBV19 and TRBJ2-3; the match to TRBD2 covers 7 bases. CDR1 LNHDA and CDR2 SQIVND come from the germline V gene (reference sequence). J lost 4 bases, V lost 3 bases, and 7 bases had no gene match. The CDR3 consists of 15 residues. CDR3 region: CASSMFKRDSDTQYF. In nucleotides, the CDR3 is TGTGCCAGTAGTATGTTTAAGCGGGATTCAGATACGCAGTATTTT.

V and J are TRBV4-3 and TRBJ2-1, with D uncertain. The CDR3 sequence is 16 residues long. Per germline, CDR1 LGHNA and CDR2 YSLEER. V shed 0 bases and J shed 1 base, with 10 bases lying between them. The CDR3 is CASSQERSWSYNEQFF. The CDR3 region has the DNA TGCGCCAGCAGCCAAGAACGTAGCTGGTCCTACAATGAGCAGTTCTTC.

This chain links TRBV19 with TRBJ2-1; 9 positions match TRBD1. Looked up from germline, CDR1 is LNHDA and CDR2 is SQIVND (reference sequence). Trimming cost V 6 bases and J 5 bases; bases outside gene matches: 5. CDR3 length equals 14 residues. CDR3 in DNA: TGTGCCAGTAGACCACAGGGGGCGAACAATGAGCAGTTCTTC. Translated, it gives CASRPQGANNEQFF.

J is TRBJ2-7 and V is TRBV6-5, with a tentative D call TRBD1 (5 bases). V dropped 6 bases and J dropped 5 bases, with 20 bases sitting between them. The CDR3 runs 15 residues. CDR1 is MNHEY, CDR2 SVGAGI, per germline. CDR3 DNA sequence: TGTGCCAGCAGGCTAAATCTTGGACAACTCGACGAGCAGTACTTC. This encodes CASRLNLGQLDEQYF.

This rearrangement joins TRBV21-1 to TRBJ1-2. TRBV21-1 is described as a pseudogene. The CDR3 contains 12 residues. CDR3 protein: CASSPRTNGYTF. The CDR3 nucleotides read TGTGCCAGCAGCCCGCGGACTAATGGCTACACCTTC.

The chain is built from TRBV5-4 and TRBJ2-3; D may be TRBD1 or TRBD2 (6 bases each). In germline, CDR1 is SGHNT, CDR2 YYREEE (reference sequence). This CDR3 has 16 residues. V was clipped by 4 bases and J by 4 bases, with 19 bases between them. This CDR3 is CASSRVGGLSSDTQYF. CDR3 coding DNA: TGTGCCAGCAGCCGCGTTGGGGGGCTGTCGTCAGATACGCAGTATTTT.

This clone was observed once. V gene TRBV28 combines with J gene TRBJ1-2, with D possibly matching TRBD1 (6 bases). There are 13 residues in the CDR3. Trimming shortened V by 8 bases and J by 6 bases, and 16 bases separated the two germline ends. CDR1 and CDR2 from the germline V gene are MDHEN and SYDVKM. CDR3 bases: TGTGCCAGCGATGGGGGGCGAAGGAATGGCTACACCTTC. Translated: CASDGGRRNGYTF.

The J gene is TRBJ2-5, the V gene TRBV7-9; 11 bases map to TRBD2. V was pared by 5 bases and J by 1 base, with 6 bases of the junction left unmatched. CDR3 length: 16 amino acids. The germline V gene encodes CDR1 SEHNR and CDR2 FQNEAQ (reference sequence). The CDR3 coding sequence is TGTGCCAGCAGCGCCCCGGGACTAGCGGCCCAAGAGACCCAGTACTTC. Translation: CASSAPGLAAQETQYF.

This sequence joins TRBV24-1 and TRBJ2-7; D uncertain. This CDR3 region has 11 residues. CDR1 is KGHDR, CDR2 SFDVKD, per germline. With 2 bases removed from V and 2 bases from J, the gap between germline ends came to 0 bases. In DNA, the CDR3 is TGTGCCACCAGTGATTCCTACGAGCAGTACTTC. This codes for CATSDSYEQYF.

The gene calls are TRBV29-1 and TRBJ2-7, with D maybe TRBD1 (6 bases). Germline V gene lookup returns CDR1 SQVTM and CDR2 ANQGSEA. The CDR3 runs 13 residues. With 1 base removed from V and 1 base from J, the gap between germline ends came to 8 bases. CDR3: CSVEGGQSYEQYF. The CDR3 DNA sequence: TGCAGCGTTGAAGGGGGGCAATCCTACGAGCAGTACTTC.

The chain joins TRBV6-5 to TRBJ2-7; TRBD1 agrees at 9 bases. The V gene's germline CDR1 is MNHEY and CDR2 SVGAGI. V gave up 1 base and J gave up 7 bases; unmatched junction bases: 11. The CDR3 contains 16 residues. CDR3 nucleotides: TGTGCCAGCAGTTACTTGGGACAGGGCGTCGGTAGGGAGCAGTACTTC. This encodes CASSYLGQGVGREQYF.

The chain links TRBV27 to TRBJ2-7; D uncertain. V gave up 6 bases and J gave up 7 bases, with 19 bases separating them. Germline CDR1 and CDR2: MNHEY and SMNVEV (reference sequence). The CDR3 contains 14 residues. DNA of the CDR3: TGTGCCAGCAGATTCGAGGCCTCGATACGGGAGCAGTACTTC. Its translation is CASRFEASIREQYF.

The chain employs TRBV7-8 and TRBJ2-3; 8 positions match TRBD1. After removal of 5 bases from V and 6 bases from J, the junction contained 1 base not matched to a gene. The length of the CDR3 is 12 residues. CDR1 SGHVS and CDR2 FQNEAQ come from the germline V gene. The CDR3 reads CASSRTGDTQYF. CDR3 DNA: TGTGCCAGCAGCCGGACAGGGGATACGCAGTATTTT.